This T cell receptor beta chain is drawn from a study of blood T cell repertoires in COVID-19. Clones were sequenced by immunoSEQ multiplex PCR, and TCRdb holds only the in-frame ones, with some missing. Here the sample spans more than 300,000 clones, about 88% being singletons. Germline loops: CDR1 KGHDR, CDR2 SFDVKD. The CDR3 totals 13 residues. V lost 6 bases and J lost 8, with 15 bases in between. Sequenced sample: PBMCs or T cells enriched from blood (not recorded which). The sequence was obtained from a woman between 18 and 30 years old who had recovered from COVID-19. The V call is TRBV24-1, the J call TRBJ1-2, with D perhaps TRBD1 (5 bases). CDR3 in amino acids: CATSPLTGGGYTF. The CDR3 DNA follows: TGTGCCACCAGTCCCCTTACGGGGGGAGGCTACACCTTC.